The 31 T cell receptor beta chains listed next were all sequenced from one sample in a study of PD-1 blockade in classical Hodgkin lymphoma. Time point reported: newly diagnosed, previously untreated cHL patient sample. The authors purified CD4+ T cells from thawed PBMCs by magnetic negative selection. Sequenced by immunoSEQ multiplex PCR; TCRdb stores in-frame clones only, minus some. Of more than 30,000 clones listed, roughly 90% are singletons. The sequencing sample was made of CD4+ T cells from blood. The receptors originated from a human donor with classical Hodgkin lymphoma.

This sequence joins TRBV5-1 and TRBJ2-2; a weak D match, TRBD1 (5 bases). CDR3 length equals 15 residues. Trimming removed 0 bases at V and 0 bases at J, with 6 bases between. Germline assignment: CDR1 SGHRS and CDR2 YFSETQ. The CDR3 nucleotides are TGCGCCAGCAGCTTGGCAGGGCCGAACACCGGGGAGCTGTTTTTT. Protein sequence: CASSLAGPNTGELFF.

The V gene is TRBV6-8, the J gene TRBJ2-7; D unresolved. The germline CDR1 and CDR2 sequences are MNHGY and SAAAGT. The CDR3 has 14 residues. Trimming left V 5 bases short and J 0 bases short, with 11 bases between. This chain's CDR3 is CASSGLRSSYEQYV. The CDR3 DNA is TGTGCCAGCAGTGGATTGCGGAGCTCCTACGAGCAGTACGTC.

This chain uses TRBV29-1 with TRBJ2-1; 10 bases align to TRBD2. This CDR3 is 14 amino acids long. V shed 6 bases, J shed 9 bases, and the junction held 11 bases outside the gene matches. Germline V gene sequence: CDR1 SQVTM, CDR2 ANQGSEA. The CDR3 DNA reads TGCAGCGTGTGGACTAGCGGATCTTTAGGTGAGCAGTTCTTC. This gives the protein CSVWTSGSLGEQFF.

Turning to this clone: This sample includes further DNA sequences coding for the same CDR3. This sequence joins TRBV9 and TRBJ2-1; D could derive from TRBD1 or TRBD2 (5 bases each). Germline CDR1 SGDLS, CDR2 YYNGEE. The CDR3 length is 15 residues. Trimming shortened V by 0 bases and J by 0 bases, and 7 bases separated the two germline ends. The CDR3 reads CASSVAGGSYNEQFF. CDR3 nucleotide sequence: TGTGCCAGCAGCGTAGCTGGGGGCTCCTACAATGAGCAGTTCTTC.

The CDR3 is CASSSTGGSTVNTIYF. DNA of the CDR3: TGTGCCAGCAGCTCCACAGGGGGATCCACAGTAAACACCATATATTTT. The chain recombines TRBV7-6 with TRBJ1-3; the match to TRBD1 covers 8 bases. V shed 4 bases and J 6 bases; nucleotides not matched to a gene: 11. CDR1 and CDR2 from the germline V gene are SGHVS and FNYEAQ. This CDR3 has 16 amino acids.

The V and J genes are TRBV6-6 and TRBJ1-1; 7 nucleotides align to TRBD1. The CDR3 contains 15 residues. Per the germline V gene, CDR1 is MNHNY and CDR2 is SVGAGI (reference sequence). The trim removed 2 bases at V and 4 bases at J, leaving 7 bases unmatched. For the CDR3, the DNA is TGTGCCAGCAGTTACAGGGGGCCGGGGGGCACTGAAGCTTTCTTT. Its protein is CASSYRGPGGTEAFF.

The rearrangement links TRBV5-1 to TRBJ2-5; no clear D. The CDR3 spans 11 residues. V was cut by 0 bases and J by 3 bases, with 0 bases left in between. CDR1 is SGHRS, CDR2 YFSETQ, per germline. The CDR3 DNA reads as TGCGCCAGCAGCTTGGAAGAGACCCAGTACTTC. Protein product: CASSLEETQYF.

For the CDR3, the DNA is TGCGCCAGCAGCCAAACTAGCGGCTCCGGGGAGCTGTTTTTT. Its protein is CASSQTSGSGELFF. The chain has TRBV5-1 and TRBJ2-2; 8 positions match TRBD2. Per germline, CDR1 SGHRS and CDR2 YFSETQ. CDR3 length: 14 amino acids. The trim removed 4 bases at V and 6 bases at J, leaving 5 bases unmatched.

This rearrangement joins TRBV7-3 to TRBJ2-2; no definite D call. The CDR3 spans 14 residues. Per germline, CDR1 SGHTA and CDR2 FQGTGA. Trimming removed 6 bases from V and 0 bases from J, with 8 bases in between. The chain's CDR3 is CASREHSNTGELFF. CDR3 nucleotides: TGTGCCAGCAGGGAACATTCGAACACCGGGGAGCTGTTTTTT.

This clone turned up a few times. The V call is TRBV27, the J call TRBJ1-1, with D unresolved. The CDR3 length is 13 residues. Germline assignment: CDR1 MNHEY and CDR2 SMNVEV (reference sequence). Trimming cost V 5 bases and J 1 base, with 8 bases left between them. The CDR3 here is CASSIGRNTEAFF. The CDR3 bases are TGTGCCAGCAGTATCGGCAGGAACACTGAAGCTTTCTTT.

The rearrangement joins TRBV7-9 to TRBJ2-6, with D perhaps being TRBD1 or TRBD2 (5 bases each). Between the trimmed V and J ends, which lost 9 bases and 0 bases, there was a span of 15 bases. Germline V gene sequence: CDR1 SEHNR, CDR2 FQNEAQ (reference sequence). This CDR3 has 16 amino acids. CDR3 protein: CASSRGVSSGANVLTF. The DNA of the CDR3 is TGTGCCAGTTCAAGAGGGGTTTCCTCTGGGGCCAACGTCCTGACTTTC.

The chain employs TRBV7-2 and TRBJ2-7; 7 bases map to TRBD1. Trimming removed 2 bases from V and 6 bases from J; junction bases left unmatched: 4. The V gene's germline CDR1 is SGHTA and CDR2 FQGNSA. This CDR3 comprises 13 residues. This chain's CDR3 is CASSLSYRGEQYF. The CDR3 DNA reads as TGTGCCAGCAGCTTATCCTACAGGGGCGAGCAGTACTTC.

The chain uses TRBV7-3 and TRBJ2-5; D is possibly TRBD1 or TRBD2 (5 bases each). The V and J ends lost 5 bases and 5 bases respectively, with 12 bases between them. The germline CDR1 and CDR2 sequences are SGHTA and FQGTGA. This CDR3 contains 13 residues. CDR3 loop: CASSPGPVETQYF. In nucleotides, the CDR3 is TGTGCCAGCAGCCCGGGGCCGGTGGAGACCCAGTACTTC.

V gene TRBV5-1 combines with J gene TRBJ1-3; D is ambiguous. Trimming pared 4 bases from V and 0 bases from J, leaving 8 bases between. Germline loops: CDR1 SGHRS, CDR2 YFSETQ. This CDR3 region has 14 residues. The CDR3 reads CASSPFDSGNTIYF. The DNA of the CDR3 is TGCGCCAGCAGCCCCTTCGACTCTGGAAACACCATATATTTT.

The chain has TRBV5-4 and TRBJ1-2; D gene uncertain. Germline CDR1 is SGHNT and CDR2 is YYREEE (reference sequence). The germline V and J ends were trimmed by 2 bases and 4 bases, with 15 bases remaining between them. This CDR3 is 15 amino acids long. The CDR3 DNA sequence: TGTGCCAGCAGCTTAGATGCCCCAGCAGGCTATGGCTACACCTTC. It is translated as CASSLDAPAGYGYTF.

The CDR3 region has the DNA TGCGCCAACTTACTACCGGAGGGCCAAGAGACCCAGTACTTC. This codes for CANLLPEGQETQYF. The V gene is TRBV5-1, the J gene TRBJ2-5; a possible D gene is TRBD2 (6 bases). The CDR3 loop spans 14 amino acids. Germline V CDR1 and CDR2: SGHRS, YFSETQ. V lost 9 bases to trimming and J lost 1 base, with 16 bases between them.

V is TRBV10-3 and J is TRBJ2-1; 10 nucleotides match TRBD1. Germline-derived CDR1 and CDR2 are ENHRY and SYGVKD. Trimming cost V 5 bases and J 3 bases; bases outside gene matches: 7. This CDR3 spans 16 amino acids. In DNA form, the CDR3 reads TGTGCCATCAGTCTCTCCCGGGACAGGGGCTACAATGAGCAGTTCTTC. This codes for CAISLSRDRGYNEQFF.

V and J are TRBV19 and TRBJ2-4; TRBD1 matches at 9 bases. V shed 5 bases, J shed 3 bases, and the junction held 5 bases outside the gene matches. This CDR3 is 15 amino acids long. Per the germline V gene, CDR1 is LNHDA and CDR2 is SQIVND (reference sequence). The CDR3 DNA is TGTGCCAGTAGTCCTCACAGGGGGCTCAAAAACATTCAGTACTTC. Translated, it gives CASSPHRGLKNIQYF.

In this sample, this clone turned up once. This chain links TRBV7-9 with TRBJ1-2; 9 bases map to TRBD1. Trimming cost V 6 bases and J 7 bases; bases outside gene matches: 6. This CDR3 spans 13 amino acids. Germline V gives CDR1 SEHNR, CDR2 FQNEAQ (reference sequence). CDR3 bases: TGTGCCAGCAGTTGGACAGGGGTGGCTGGCTACACCTTC. Translated: CASSWTGVAGYTF.

This clone was seen a single time. This rearrangement joins TRBV11-3 to TRBJ1-1; no clear D gene. This CDR3 has 13 amino acids. The V end lost 4 bases, the J end lost 0 bases, and 6 bases lay between the germline ends. Germline values: CDR1 SGHNT, CDR2 YENEEA. The CDR3 reads CASSSELNTEAFF. The CDR3 DNA reads TGTGCCAGCAGCTCCGAGTTGAACACTGAAGCTTTCTTT.

This chain joins TRBV11-1 and TRBJ2-1; D possibly corresponds to TRBD2 (5 bases). V lost 5 bases, J lost 2 bases, and 13 bases lay in between. The CDR3 is made up of 15 amino acids. CDR1 and CDR2 (germline): SGHAT, FQDESV (reference sequence). CDR3 loop: CASSRTPATYNEQFF. Written as DNA, the CDR3 is TGTGCCAGCAGCCGGACTCCCGCCACCTACAATGAGCAGTTCTTC.

The rearrangement uses TRBV28 and TRBJ2-7, with a weak D call TRBD2 (5 bases). This CDR3 is built from 13 residues. V shed 3 bases and J shed 1 base, with 7 bases lying between them. Germline V lookup: CDR1 MDHEN, CDR2 SYDVKM. This CDR3 is CASSFRGSYEQYF. The CDR3 nucleotides are TGTGCCAGCAGTTTTCGCGGGTCCTACGAGCAGTACTTC. Together with reference TRBV28 and TRBJ2-7, the CDR3 gives the full variable domain: DVKVTQSSRYLVKRTGEKVFLECVQDMDHENMFWYRQDPGLGLRLIYFSYDVKMKEKGDIPEGYSVSREKKERFSLILESASTNQTSMYLCASSFRGSYEQYFGPGTRLTVT.

The genes are TRBV29-1 and TRBJ2-7; perhaps TRBD1 as D (6 bases). CDR3 length: 11 amino acids. The V gene lost 4 bases and the J gene lost 4 bases, with 8 bases spanning the gap. Germline CDR1 reads SQVTM; CDR2 reads ANQGSEA. The CDR3 loop is CSVATGYEQYF. Written as DNA, the CDR3 is TGCAGCGTTGCCACAGGGTACGAGCAGTACTTC.

The CDR3 DNA follows: TGTGCCAGCAGCACGGGGGGGGCCCAAAACATTCAGTACTTC. It encodes CASSTGGAQNIQYF. The V gene is TRBV5-8, the J gene TRBJ2-4; the match to TRBD2 covers 8 bases. The CDR3 runs to 14 residues. The trim removed 4 bases at V and 5 bases at J, leaving 5 bases unmatched. In germline, CDR1 is SGHTS, CDR2 YDEGEE.

The chain recombines TRBV4-1 with TRBJ2-5; D is undetermined. Trimming left V 0 bases short and J 5 bases short, with 10 bases between. The CDR3 runs to 14 residues. The germline gives CDR1 MGHRA, CDR2 YSYEKL. This CDR3 reads CASSQEAKAETQYF. The CDR3 nucleotides read TGCGCCAGCAGCCAAGAGGCGAAGGCGGAGACCCAGTACTTC.

This sequence joins TRBV5-6 and TRBJ2-2, with 7 bases lining up with TRBD2. The CDR3 extends over 15 amino acids. Germline trimming cut 3 bases from V and 6 bases from J; bases unmatched to any gene: 8. Germline V gene sequence: CDR1 SGHDT, CDR2 YYEEEE. The CDR3 region is CASSSFREAAGELFF. In DNA form, the CDR3 reads TGTGCCAGCAGCTCCTTCCGGGAGGCGGCCGGGGAGCTGTTTTTT.

About this clone itself: The junction differs from germline at one of its ends, possibly a read error. The same CDR3 also results from other DNA sequences found in this sample. The rearrangement uses TRBV6-5 and TRBJ1-5; the D gene is possibly TRBD1 (5 bases). The CDR3 covers 15 residues. Germline CDR1 and CDR2: MNHEY and SVGAGI. CDR3 coding DNA: TGTGCCAGTAGTTACTCGAGAGGGACCAATCAGCCCCAGCATTTT. This codes for CASSYSRGTNQPQHF.

This rearrangement joins TRBV2 to TRBJ2-2; 9 bases map to TRBD2. CDR3 length: 17 amino acids. V trimming: 6 bases; J trimming: 5 bases; junction bases outside the gene matches: 13. Germline lookup yields CDR1 SNHLY and CDR2 FYNNEI. The CDR3 region has the DNA TGTGCCAGCAGGGTTACGGCGGGAGGGCCCTCTACCGGGGAGCTGTTTTTT. Translated: CASRVTAGGPSTGELFF. Supplemented by reference TRBV2 and TRBJ2-2, the full variable domain reads EPEVTQTPSHQVTQMGQEVILRCVPISNHLYFYWYRQILGQKVEFLVSFYNNEISEKSEIFDDQFSVERPDGSNFTLKIRSTKLEDSAMYFCASRVTAGGPSTGELFFGEGSRLTVL.

The J gene is TRBJ2-7, the V gene TRBV5-4, with D tentatively TRBD2 (7 bases). The V gene's germline CDR1 is SGHNT and CDR2 YYREEE (reference sequence). Trimming shortened V by 4 bases and J by 5 bases, and 16 bases separated the two germline ends. The CDR3 totals 14 residues. For the CDR3, the DNA is TGTGCCAGCAGCCTTCGGGGGGCGAGCAACGAGCAGTACTTC. Translated: CASSLRGASNEQYF.

The genes are TRBV5-4 and TRBJ1-6; a possible D gene is TRBD1 (5 bases). Looked up from germline, CDR1 is SGHNT and CDR2 is YYREEE (reference sequence). V lost 0 bases to trimming and J lost 7 bases, with 17 bases between them. The CDR3 covers 17 residues. The CDR3 region is CASSLAGAGRPNSPLHF. In nucleotides, the CDR3 is TGTGCCAGCAGCTTGGCCGGGGCAGGGAGGCCAAATTCACCCCTCCACTTT.

This clone was observed once. The chain couples TRBV10-3 to TRBJ1-5; no reliable D call. V lost 2 bases, J lost 2 bases, and 4 bases lay in between. Germline assignment: CDR1 ENHRY and CDR2 SYGVKD. The CDR3 extends over 13 amino acids. CDR3 residues: CAISETGNQPQHF. The CDR3 DNA reads as TGTGCCATCAGTGAGACAGGCAATCAGCCCCAGCATTTT.